These T cell receptor beta chains were read from a single sample in a study of blood T cell repertoires in COVID-19. Some clones are missing from TCRdb's copy, which holds only in-frame ones; the method was immunoSEQ multiplex PCR. This table has a few hundred thousand clones, 90% appearing once. Sequenced sample: PBMCs or T cells enriched from blood (not recorded which). The receptors derive from a woman between 18 and 29 years old with acute COVID-19. Both conserved end residues are part of each CDR3. The D gene is left open where the match is weak. A row's size may be missing; if present it is once, few, many or a size class.

J gene | V gene | clone size | D gene | CDR3 protein | CDR3 DNA
TRBJ2-3 | TRBV24-1 | . | TRBD2 | CATSDFAGGGTDTQYF | TGTGCCACCAGTGATTTTGCGGGCGGGGGGACAGATACGCAGTATTTT
TRBJ1-1 | TRBV2 | . | . | CASSPPGHKLTEAFF | TGTGCCAGCAGCCCTCCGGGACACAAGCTCACTGAAGCTTTCTTT
TRBJ2-1 | TRBV20-1 | . | . | CSASFFRDTPNEQFF | TGCAGTGCTAGTTTTTTCCGTGACACCCCCAATGAGCAGTTCTTC
TRBJ1-6 | TRBV29-1 | . | . | CSVIDSHNSPLHF | TGCAGCGTTATCGACAGTCATAATTCACCCCTCCACTTT
TRBJ1-5 | TRBV19 | . | . | CASSISGQYSNQPQHF | TGTGCCAGTAGTATATCCGGACAGTATAGCAATCAGCCCCAGCATTTT
TRBJ1-6 | TRBV19 | . | . | CASSIYGSYNSPLHF | TGTGCCAGTAGTATCTACGGCTCCTATAATTCACCCCTCCACTTT
TRBJ2-7 | TRBV20-1 | . | . | CSAGLYEQYF | TGCAGTGCGGGGCTTTACGAGCAGTACTTC
TRBJ2-7 | TRBV19 | . | TRBD1 | CASSIGGQGWYEQYF | TGTGCCAGTAGTATAGGGGGACAGGGGTGGTACGAGCAGTACTTC
TRBJ2-7 | TRBV4-2 | few | . | CASSQGSASEDEQYF | TGTGCCAGCAGCCAAGGTTCGGCTAGCGAAGACGAGCAGTACTTC
TRBJ1-5 | TRBV28 | . | . | CASSIRHLNQPQHF | TGTGCCAGCAGTATTCGACACCTAAATCAGCCCCAGCATTTT
TRBJ1-5 | TRBV6-6 | . | TRBD1 | CASSPTDRSNQPQHF | TGTGCCAGCAGTCCGACGGACAGGAGCAATCAGCCCCAGCATTTT
TRBJ2-7 | TRBV18 | . | TRBD1 | CASSPQQGQGRYEQYF | TGTGCCAGCTCACCACAGCAGGGACAGGGGCGGTACGAGCAGTACTTC
TRBJ1-2 | TRBV28 | . | . | CASSSNEGGYTF | TGTGCCAGCAGTTCCAACGAGGGTGGCTACACCTTC
TRBJ1-2 | TRBV20-1 | . | TRBD1 | CSASSLKGQGIRDGYTF | TGCAGTGCTAGTTCCCTAAAGGGACAGGGGATTAGGGATGGCTACACCTTC
TRBJ2-1 | TRBV23-1 | . | TRBD2 | CASSQSDGPLASGRAGVNEQFF | TGCGCCAGCAGTCAATCGGATGGACCCCTGGCTAGCGGGAGGGCCGGTGTGAATGAGCAGTTCTTC
TRBJ2-7 | TRBV30 | . | TRBD1 | CAWSPGTGQSREYF | TGTGCCTGGAGTCCCGGGACAGGGCAATCCCGAGAGTACTTC
TRBJ1-5 | TRBV2 | . | . | CASSEGRVVNQPQHF | TGTGCCAGCAGTGAGGGCAGGGTCGTCAATCAGCCCCAGCATTTT